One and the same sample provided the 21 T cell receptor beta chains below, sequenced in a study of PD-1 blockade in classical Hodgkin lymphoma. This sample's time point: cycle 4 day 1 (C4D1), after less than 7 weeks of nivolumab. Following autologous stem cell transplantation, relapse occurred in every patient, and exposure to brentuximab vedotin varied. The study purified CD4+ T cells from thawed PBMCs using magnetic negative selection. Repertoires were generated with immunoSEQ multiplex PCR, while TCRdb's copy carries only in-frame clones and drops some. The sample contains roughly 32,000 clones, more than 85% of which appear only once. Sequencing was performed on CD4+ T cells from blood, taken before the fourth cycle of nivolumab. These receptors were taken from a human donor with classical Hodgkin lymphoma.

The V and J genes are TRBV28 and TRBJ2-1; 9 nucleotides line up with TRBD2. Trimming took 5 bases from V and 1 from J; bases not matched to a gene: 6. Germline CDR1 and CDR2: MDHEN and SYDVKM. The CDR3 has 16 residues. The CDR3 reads CASSPLSGSSYNEQFF. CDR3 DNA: TGTGCCAGCAGTCCACTTAGCGGGAGTTCCTACAATGAGCAGTTCTTC.

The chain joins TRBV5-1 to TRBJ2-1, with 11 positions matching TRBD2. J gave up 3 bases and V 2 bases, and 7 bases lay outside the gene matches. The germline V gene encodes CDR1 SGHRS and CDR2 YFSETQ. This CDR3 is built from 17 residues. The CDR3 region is CASSFPGLAALYNEQFF. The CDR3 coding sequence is TGCGCCAGCAGCTTTCCGGGACTAGCGGCTCTCTACAATGAGCAGTTCTTC.

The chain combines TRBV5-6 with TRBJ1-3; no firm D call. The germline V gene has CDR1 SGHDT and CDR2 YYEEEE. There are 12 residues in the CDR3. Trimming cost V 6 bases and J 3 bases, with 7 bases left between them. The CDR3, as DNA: TGTGCCAGCAACCTGTTTGGAAACACCATATATTTT. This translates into CASNLFGNTIYF.

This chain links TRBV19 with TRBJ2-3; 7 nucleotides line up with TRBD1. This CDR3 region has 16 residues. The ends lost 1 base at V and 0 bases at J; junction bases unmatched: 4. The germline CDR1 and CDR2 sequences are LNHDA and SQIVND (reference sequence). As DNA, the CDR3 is TGTGCCAGTAGTATAGGCACAGGGGATAGCACAGATACGCAGTATTTT. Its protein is CASSIGTGDSTDTQYF.

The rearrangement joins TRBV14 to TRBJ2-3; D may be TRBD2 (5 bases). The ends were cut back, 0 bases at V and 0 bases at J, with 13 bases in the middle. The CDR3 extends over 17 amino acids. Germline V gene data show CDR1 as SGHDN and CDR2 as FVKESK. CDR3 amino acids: CASSQDRSSDSTDTQYF. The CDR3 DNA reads TGTGCCAGCAGCCAAGATAGGAGTAGCGATAGCACAGATACGCAGTATTTT. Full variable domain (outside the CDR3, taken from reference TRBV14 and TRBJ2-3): EAGVTQFPSHSVIEKGQTVTLRCDPISGHDNLYWYRRVMGKEIKFLLHFVKESKQDESGMPNNRFLAERTGGTYSTLKVQPAELEDSGVYFCASSQDRSSDSTDTQYFGPGTRLTVL.

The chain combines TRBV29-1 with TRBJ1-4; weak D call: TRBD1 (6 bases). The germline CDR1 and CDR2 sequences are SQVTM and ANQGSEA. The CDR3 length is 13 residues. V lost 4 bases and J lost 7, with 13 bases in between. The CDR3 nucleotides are TGCAGCGTTGTGGGGGGGGCTGGTGAAAAACTGTTTTTT. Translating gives CSVVGGAGEKLFF.

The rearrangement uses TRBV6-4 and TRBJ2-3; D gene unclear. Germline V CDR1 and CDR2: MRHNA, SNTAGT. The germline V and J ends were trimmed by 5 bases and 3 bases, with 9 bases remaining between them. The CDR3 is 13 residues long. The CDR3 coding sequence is TGTGCCAGCAGTTTTTCGGCGACAGATACGCAGTATTTT. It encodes CASSFSATDTQYF.

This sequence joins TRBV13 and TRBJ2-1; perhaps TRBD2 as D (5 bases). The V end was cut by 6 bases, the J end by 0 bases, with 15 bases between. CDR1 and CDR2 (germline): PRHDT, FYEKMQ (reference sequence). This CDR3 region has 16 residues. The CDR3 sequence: CASRTSGESSYNEQFF. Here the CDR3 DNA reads TGTGCCAGCAGGACTTCCGGGGAAAGCTCCTACAATGAGCAGTTCTTC.

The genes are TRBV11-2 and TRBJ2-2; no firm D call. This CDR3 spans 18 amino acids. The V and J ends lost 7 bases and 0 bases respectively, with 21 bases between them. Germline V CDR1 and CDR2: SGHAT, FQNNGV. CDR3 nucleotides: TGTGCCAGCACCTCCCCCCGCGGCGGTCGGACGAACACCGGGGAGCTGTTTTTT. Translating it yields CASTSPRGGRTNTGELFF.

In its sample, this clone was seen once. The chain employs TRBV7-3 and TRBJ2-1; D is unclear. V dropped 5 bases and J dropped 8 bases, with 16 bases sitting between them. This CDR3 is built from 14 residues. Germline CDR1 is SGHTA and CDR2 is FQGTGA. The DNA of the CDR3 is TGTGCCAGCAGCCCCGGTCGGAGCACGGATGAGCAGTTCTTC. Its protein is CASSPGRSTDEQFF.

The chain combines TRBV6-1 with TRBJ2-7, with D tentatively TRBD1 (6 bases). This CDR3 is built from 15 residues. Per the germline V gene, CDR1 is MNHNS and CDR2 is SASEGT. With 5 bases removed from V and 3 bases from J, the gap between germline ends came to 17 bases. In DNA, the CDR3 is TGTGCCAGCAGTTGGGACACCCGGACGGGCTACGAGCAGTACTTC. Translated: CASSWDTRTGYEQYF.

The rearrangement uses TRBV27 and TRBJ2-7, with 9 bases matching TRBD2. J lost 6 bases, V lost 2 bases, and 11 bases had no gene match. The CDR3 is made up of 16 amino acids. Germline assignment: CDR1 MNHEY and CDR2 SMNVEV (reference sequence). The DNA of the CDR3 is TGTGCCAGCAGTTTAGGTCTAGCGGGAAGGGTGGTCGAGCAGTACTTC. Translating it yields CASSLGLAGRVVEQYF.

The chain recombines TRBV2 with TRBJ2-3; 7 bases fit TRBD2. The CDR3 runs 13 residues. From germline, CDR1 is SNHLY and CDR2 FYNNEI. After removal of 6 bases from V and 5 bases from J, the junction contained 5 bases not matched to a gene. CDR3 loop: CASRPGRIDTQYF. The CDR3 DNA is TGTGCCAGCAGGCCCGGGAGGATAGATACGCAGTATTTT.

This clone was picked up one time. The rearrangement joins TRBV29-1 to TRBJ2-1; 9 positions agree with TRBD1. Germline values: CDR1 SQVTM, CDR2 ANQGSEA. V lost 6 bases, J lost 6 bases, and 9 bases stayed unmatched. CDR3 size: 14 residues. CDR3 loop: CSVQGGQGLNEQFF. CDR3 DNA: TGCAGCGTCCAAGGGGGACAGGGACTCAATGAGCAGTTCTTC.

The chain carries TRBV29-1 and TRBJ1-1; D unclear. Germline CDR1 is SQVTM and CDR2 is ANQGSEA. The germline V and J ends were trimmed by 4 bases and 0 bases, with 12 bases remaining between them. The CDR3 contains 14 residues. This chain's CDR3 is CSVADPLLNTEAFF. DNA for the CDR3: TGCAGCGTTGCGGACCCTCTACTGAACACTGAAGCTTTCTTT.

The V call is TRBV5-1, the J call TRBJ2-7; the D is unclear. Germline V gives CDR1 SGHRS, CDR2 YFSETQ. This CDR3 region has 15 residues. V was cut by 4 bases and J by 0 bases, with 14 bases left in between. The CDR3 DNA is TGCGCCAGCAGCACCTCGAACTGGAGCTCCTACGAGCAGTACTTC. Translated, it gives CASSTSNWSSYEQYF.

The DNA of the CDR3 is TGTGCCAGCAGCCAAGCCCACAGGGGGATAGGTTATTCGGAAGGCTACACCTTC. Translated: CASSQAHRGIGYSEGYTF. V gene TRBV4-2 combines with J gene TRBJ1-2, with 8 bases lining up with TRBD1. Germline CDR1 reads LGHNA; CDR2 reads YNFKEQ. V trimming: 1 base; J trimming: 8 bases; junction bases outside the gene matches: 18. CDR3 length: 18 residues.

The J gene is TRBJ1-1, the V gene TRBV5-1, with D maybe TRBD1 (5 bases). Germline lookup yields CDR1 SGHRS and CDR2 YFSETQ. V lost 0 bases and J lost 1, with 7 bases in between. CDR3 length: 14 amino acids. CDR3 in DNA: TGCGCCAGCAGCTTGGGGGGCGGGAACACTGAAGCTTTCTTT. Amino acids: CASSLGGGNTEAFF.

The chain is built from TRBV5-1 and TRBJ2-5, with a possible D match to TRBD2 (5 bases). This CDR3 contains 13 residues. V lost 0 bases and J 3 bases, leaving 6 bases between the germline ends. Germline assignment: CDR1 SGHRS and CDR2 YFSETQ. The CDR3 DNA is TGCGCCAGCAGCTTGGGGGGAGAAGAGACCCAGTACTTC. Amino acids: CASSLGGEETQYF.

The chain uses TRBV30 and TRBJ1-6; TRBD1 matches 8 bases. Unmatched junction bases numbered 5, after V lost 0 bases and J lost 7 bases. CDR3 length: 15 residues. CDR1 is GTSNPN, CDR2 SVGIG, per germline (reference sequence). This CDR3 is CAWSVRTGMNSPLHF. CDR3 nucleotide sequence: TGTGCCTGGAGTGTACGGACAGGGATGAATTCACCCCTCCACTTT.

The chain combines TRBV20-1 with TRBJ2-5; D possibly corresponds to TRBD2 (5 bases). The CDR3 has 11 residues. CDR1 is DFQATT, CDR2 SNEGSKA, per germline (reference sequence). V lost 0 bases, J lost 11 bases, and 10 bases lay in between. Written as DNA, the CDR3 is TGCAGTGCTAGAGACGGAGGCTTACAGTACTTC. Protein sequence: CSARDGGLQYF.